This record concerns one T cell receptor beta chain sequence. Antigen unknown. This entry is derived from a study of monozygotic twins with inflammatory bowel disease. The CDR3 has 13 residues. The germline CDR1 and CDR2 sequences are MDHEN and SYDVKM. Template switching appended UMIs that held a 6-nucleotide sample barcode. One entry per CDR3 protein, without DNA, is what TCRdb gives after re-calling the 5' RACE reads. This table lists roughly 330,000 distinct CDR3 sequences. Study-level findings and limits: Different subtypes (of T cells) could not be told apart from one another.

Blood, about 2.6 ml, was drawn per donor. Whole-blood RNA isolation (total RNA) proceeded without T cell sorting. The rearrangement uses TRBV28 and TRBJ2-4. Sequenced input: blood. The clonotype comes from a human donor with ulcerative colitis or Crohn's disease, or a healthy co-twin of an affected twin (not recorded which). CDR3 amino acids: CASSLKSKNIQYF.